This T cell receptor (beta chain) came from a study of blood T cells in healthy people across ages. Trimming cost V 4 bases and J 5 bases, with 18 bases left between them. CDR3 size: 15 residues. Germline assignment: CDR1 SGHNT and CDR2 YYREEE (reference sequence). Study-level points and caveats: Without sorted subsets, naive and antigen-experienced compartments could not be conclusively compared. Aged donors had fewer naive CD4+ cells and lower diversity than long-lived donors.

Next came a second PCR, run for about 6 to 12 cycles, which used a sample-barcoded 5' primer along with a J-beta primer mix. TCRdb re-called the 5' RACE reads through MiXCR, storing one row per CDR3 protein. The sample has around 2 million distinct CDR3 sequences; roughly 43% are singletons. Note on this clonotype: Its target is unknown.

Every participating donor contributed about 10 milliliters of peripheral blood through a draw. Input material: blood. The TCR originated in a human donor in good health. The rearrangement links TRBV5-4 to TRBJ2-5, with D perhaps matching TRBD1 (6 bases). The CDR3 bases are TGTGCCAGCAGCCCGGGACACCTGACGGGGGAGACCCAGTACTTC. Translated: CASSPGHLTGETQYF.